This entry lists 14 T cell receptor beta chains sequenced from one sample in a study of blood T cells in healthy people across ages. A J-beta primer mix and a sample-barcoded 5' primer were used in a second PCR of about 6 to 12 cycles. TCRdb ran MiXCR on the 5' RACE reads and lists one entry per CDR3 protein. The sample holds under 2,000,000 distinct CDR3 sequences, around half seen once. The sequencing input was blood. The source of these receptors is a woman in her 40s in good health.

The chain links TRBV20-1 to TRBJ2-1; D may be TRBD2 (6 bases). Germline CDR1 DFQATT, CDR2 SNEGSKA (reference sequence). Trimming took 3 bases from V and 7 from J, leaving 13 bases between them. The CDR3 has 13 residues. CDR3 region: CSASKLAYNEQFF. CDR3 nucleotides: TGCAGTGCTAGTAAGCTAGCGTATAATGAGCAGTTCTTC.

The genes are TRBV6-2 or TRBV6-3 and TRBJ1-6; possibly TRBD1 for D (5 bases). The CDR3 sequence is 15 residues long. Germline V CDR1 and CDR2: MNHEY, SVGEGT. V lost 7 bases and J 0 bases, leaving 10 bases between the germline ends. CDR3 coding DNA: TGTGCCAGCACCAGAGACAGCTCCTATAATTCACCCCTCCACTTT. Translation gives CASTRDSSYNSPLHF.

The rearrangement links TRBV12-3 or TRBV12-4 to TRBJ2-1; 10 nucleotides align to TRBD2. V trimming: 7 bases; J trimming: 4 bases; junction bases outside the gene matches: 16. The length of the CDR3 is 18 residues. CDR3 in amino acids: CASTLEVTSGDLYNEQFF. The CDR3 nucleotides read TGTGCCAGCACTCTTGAGGTAACTAGCGGGGATTTGTACAATGAGCAGTTCTTC.

The chain has TRBV6-6 and TRBJ2-7; D may correspond to TRBD1 or TRBD2 (5 bases each). The J call may be incorrect, as the DNA end agrees better with TRBJ2-5. Germline V gives CDR1 MNHNY, CDR2 SVGAGI (reference sequence). This CDR3 spans 15 amino acids. The CDR3 DNA reads as TGTGCCAGCAGTTACGGGGGAGTAGTAAGAGAGACCCAGTACTTC. Protein product: CASSYGGVVRETQYF.

The rearrangement links TRBV12-3 or TRBV12-4 to TRBJ1-2; 9 bases are a match to TRBD1. V shed 7 bases and J 4 bases; nucleotides not matched to a gene: 4. There are 13 residues in the CDR3. The CDR3 DNA reads TGTGCCAGCACCGGGGACAGGGTCTATGGCTACACCTTC. This gives the protein CASTGDRVYGYTF.

With regard to this clonotype: An end of the junction differs from the germline gene, which may be a read error. This rearrangement joins TRBV4-3 to TRBJ2-1; weak D call: TRBD2 (7 bases). The CDR3 runs 16 residues. CDR1 is LGHNA, CDR2 YSLEER, per germline. CDR3 residues: CASSQTWTGGYKEQFF. The CDR3 DNA reads TGCGCCAGCAGCCAGACCTGGACGGGGGGCTACAAGGAGCAGTTCTTC.

The chain uses TRBV2 and TRBJ2-1; 8 positions match TRBD1. This CDR3 has 15 amino acids. CDR1 SNHLY and CDR2 FYNNEI come from the germline V gene. Trimming cost V 2 bases and J 13 bases; bases outside gene matches: 13. CDR3 residues: CASSERPGGQETQFF. Written as DNA, the CDR3 is TGTGCCAGCAGTGAACGGCCAGGGGGCCAAGAGACCCAGTTCTTC.

This chain joins TRBV12-3 or TRBV12-4 and TRBJ2-1; 8 bases match TRBD1. The V segment lost 6 bases and the J segment 6 bases; nucleotides outside the gene matches: 7. This CDR3 is 14 amino acids long. This chain's CDR3 is CASRVRTGTNEQFF. CDR3 nucleotide sequence: TGTGCCAGCAGGGTACGGACAGGGACCAATGAGCAGTTCTTC.

Comments on this clonotype: This may be a read error, as it is one base from a much larger clone. The J gene is TRBJ2-5, the V gene TRBV29-1, with TRBD1 identical over 9 bases. CDR1 and CDR2 from the germline V gene are SQVTM and ANQGSEA. CDR3 length: 12 residues. Here the CDR3 reads CSVNRGQEAQYF. CDR3 DNA: TGCAGCGTTAACAGGGGGCAAGAGGCCCAGTACTTC.

This clonotype was picked up a small number of times. The chain couples TRBV7-2 to TRBJ2-1; TRBD2 agrees at 10 bases. The CDR3 extends over 15 amino acids. The V and J ends lost 2 bases and 10 bases, in that order; junction bases with no gene match: 8. In germline, CDR1 is SGHTA, CDR2 FQGNSA. The CDR3 protein is CASSLLAGAQGEQFF. CDR3 nucleotides: TGTGCCAGCAGCTTACTAGCGGGGGCTCAGGGGGAGCAGTTCTTC.

The chain joins TRBV7-2 to TRBJ2-1; perhaps TRBD2 as D (6 bases). Trimming took off 4 bases at V and 3 bases at J, with 13 bases between the two ends. CDR1 is SGHTA, CDR2 FQGNSA, per germline. The CDR3 runs to 15 residues. CDR3 coding DNA: TGTGCCAGCAGCTGGGTAGCGGAGAACTACAATGAGCAGTTCTTC. This codes for CASSWVAENYNEQFF.

The chain combines TRBV7-2 with TRBJ1-1; 7 bases align to TRBD1. V dropped 2 bases and J dropped 1; count of bases not matched to a gene: 7. Looked up from germline, CDR1 is SGHTA and CDR2 is FQGNSA. The CDR3 is 16 residues long. The CDR3 loop is CASSLTTGRGNTEAFF. CDR3 coding DNA: TGTGCCAGCAGCTTAACGACAGGGCGAGGGAACACTGAAGCTTTCTTT. Combining the CDR3 with reference TRBV7-2 and TRBJ1-1 gives the whole variable domain GAGVSQSPSNKVTEKGKDVELRCDPISGHTALYWYRQSLGQGLEFLIYFQGNSAPDKSGLPSDRFSAERTGGSVSTLTIQRTQQEDSAVYLCASSLTTGRGNTEAFFGQGTRLTVV.

This clonotype was observed a handful of times. The V and J genes are TRBV29-1 and TRBJ1-1; D possibly corresponds to TRBD1 (5 bases). This CDR3 comprises 12 residues. Trimming removed 6 bases from V and 4 bases from J, with 12 bases in between. Germline CDR1 and CDR2: SQVTM and ANQGSEA. The CDR3 loop reads CSVLPRGTEAFF. DNA of the CDR3: TGCAGCGTCCTACCTAGGGGCACTGAAGCTTTCTTT.

As to this clonotype: It is unclear where the CDR3 begins or ends on the DNA, so no DNA is shown, and the CDR3 is as TCRdb lists it. The V gene is TRBV11-2, the J gene TRBJ2-1; the table's D call of TRBD1 was not tested on the DNA. The length of the CDR3 is 13 amino acids, counting both ends. CDR1 and CDR2 from the germline V gene are SGHAT and FQNNGV. The CDR3 is CASSLQFGTGSFF.